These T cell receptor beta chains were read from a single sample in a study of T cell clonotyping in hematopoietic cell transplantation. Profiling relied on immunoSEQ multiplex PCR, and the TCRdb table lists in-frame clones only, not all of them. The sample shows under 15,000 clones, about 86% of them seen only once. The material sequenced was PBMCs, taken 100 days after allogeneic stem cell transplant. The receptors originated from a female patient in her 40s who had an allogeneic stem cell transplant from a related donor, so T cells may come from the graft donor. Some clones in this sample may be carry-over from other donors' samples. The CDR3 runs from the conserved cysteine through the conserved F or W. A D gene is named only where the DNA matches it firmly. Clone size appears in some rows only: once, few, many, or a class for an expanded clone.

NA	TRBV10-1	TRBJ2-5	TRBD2	CASSVGGGGTQYF	TGCGCCAGCAGTGTGGGGGGGGGAGGGACCCAGTACTTC
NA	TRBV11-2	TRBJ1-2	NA	CASSKGGDYGYTF	TGTGCCAGCAGCAAGGGGGGGGACTATGGCTACACCTTC
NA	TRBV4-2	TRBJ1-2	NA	CASSQDSGANFGGYTF	TGTGCCAGCAGCCAAGATTCAGGGGCAAACTTCGGTGGCTACACCTTC
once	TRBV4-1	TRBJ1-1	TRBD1	CASSPGQGNTEAFF	TGCGCCAGCAGCCCAGGACAGGGGAACACTGAAGCTTTCTTT
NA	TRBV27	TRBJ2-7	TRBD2	CASSGTSGSFGGEQYF	TGTGCCAGCAGTGGGACTAGCGGGAGTTTTGGGGGAGAGCAGTACTTC
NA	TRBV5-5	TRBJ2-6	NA	CASSRAGLGANVLTF	TGTGCCAGCAGCCGAGCAGGGTTAGGGGCCAACGTCCTGACTTTC
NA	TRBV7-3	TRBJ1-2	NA	CASSLSWTAYGYTF	TGTGCCAGCAGCTTAAGTTGGACAGCCTATGGCTACACCTTC
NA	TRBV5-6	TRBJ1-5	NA	CASSLPGSNQPQHF	TGTGCCAGCAGCTTGCCAGGGTCCAATCAGCCCCAGCATTTT
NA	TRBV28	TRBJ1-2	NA	CASSSQGGDYGYTF	TGTGCCAGCAGTTCGCAGGGTGGGGACTATGGCTACACCTTC
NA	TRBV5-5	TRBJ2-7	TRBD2	CASSGGGVTERQYF	TGTGCCAGCAGCGGGGGAGGGGTAACGGAGAGGCAGTACTTC
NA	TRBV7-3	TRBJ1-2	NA	CASSLGGDYGYTF	TGTGCCAGCAGCTTGGGGGGAGACTATGGCTACACCTTC
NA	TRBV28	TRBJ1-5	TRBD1	CASADRTSNQPQHF	TGTGCCAGCGCGGACAGGACTAGCAATCAGCCCCAGCATTTT
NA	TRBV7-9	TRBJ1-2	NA	CASSQGSGSNYGYTF	TGTGCCAGCAGCCAGGGGTCAGGATCCAACTATGGCTACACCTTC
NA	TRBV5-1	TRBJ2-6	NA	CASSLIGDGANVLTF	TGCGCCAGCAGCTTGATCGGGGACGGGGCCAACGTCCTGACTTTC
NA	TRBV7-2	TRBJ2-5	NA	CASSKRPVRQETQYF	TGTGCCAGCAGCAAAAGGCCCGTACGACAAGAGACCCAGTACTTC
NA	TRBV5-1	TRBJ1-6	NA	CASSLVGRDNSPLHF	TGCGCCAGCAGCTTGGTTGGCAGGGATAATTCACCCCTCCACTTT
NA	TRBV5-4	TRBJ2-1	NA	CASSFPDLDLSSYNEQFF	TGTGCCAGCAGCTTTCCCGACCTCGACCTAAGCTCCTACAATGAGCAGTTCTTC
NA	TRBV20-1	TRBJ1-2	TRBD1	CSASQGAAPCF	TGCAGTGCCTCACAGGGGGCGGCCCCCTGCTTC
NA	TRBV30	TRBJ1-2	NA	CAWTANYGYTF	TGTGCCTGGACAGCTAACTATGGCTACACCTTC
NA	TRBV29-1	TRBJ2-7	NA	CSVEGLTTFGGYEQYF	TGCAGCGTTGAAGGACTAACAACGTTCGGAGGCTACGAGCAGTACTTC
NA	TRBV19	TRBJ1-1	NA	CASTSGWGTEAFF	TGTGCCAGTACCAGCGGCTGGGGCACTGAAGCTTTCTTT
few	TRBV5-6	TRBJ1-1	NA	CASSLVPAPNTEAFF	TGTGCCAGCAGCTTGGTCCCAGCACCGAACACTGAAGCTTTCTTT
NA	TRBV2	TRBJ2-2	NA	CASVDTGELFF	TGTGCCAGCGTGGACACCGGGGAGCTGTTTTTT